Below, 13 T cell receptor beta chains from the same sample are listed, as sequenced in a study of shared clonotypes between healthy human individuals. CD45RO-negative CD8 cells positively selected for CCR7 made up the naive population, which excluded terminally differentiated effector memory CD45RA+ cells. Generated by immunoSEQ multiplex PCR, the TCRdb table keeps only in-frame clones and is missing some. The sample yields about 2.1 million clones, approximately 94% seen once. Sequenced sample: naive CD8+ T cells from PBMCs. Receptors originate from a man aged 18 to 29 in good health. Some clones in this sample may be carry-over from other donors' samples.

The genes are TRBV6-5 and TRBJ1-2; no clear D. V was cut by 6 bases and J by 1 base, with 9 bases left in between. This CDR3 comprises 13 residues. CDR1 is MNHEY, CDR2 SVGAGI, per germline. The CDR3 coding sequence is TGTGCCAGCAGCGCTCAGATTAACTATGGCTACACCTTC. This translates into CASSAQINYGYTF.

The CDR3 DNA reads TGTGCCTGGAGGGCCGGGAGCTCTGAAGCTTTCTTT. Its translation is CAWRAGSSEAFF. The chain combines TRBV30 with TRBJ1-1; D uncertain. CDR3 length: 12 amino acids. The V end was cut by 3 bases, the J end by 6 bases, with 11 bases between. Per germline, CDR1 GTSNPN and CDR2 SVGIG (reference sequence).

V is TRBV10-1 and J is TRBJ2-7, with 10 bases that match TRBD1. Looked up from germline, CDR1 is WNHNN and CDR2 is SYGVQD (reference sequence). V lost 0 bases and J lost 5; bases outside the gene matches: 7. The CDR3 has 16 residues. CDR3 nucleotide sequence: TGCGCCAGCAGTGAGTCTCCCGGGACAGGGGTCCACGAGCAGTACTTC. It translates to CASSESPGTGVHEQYF.

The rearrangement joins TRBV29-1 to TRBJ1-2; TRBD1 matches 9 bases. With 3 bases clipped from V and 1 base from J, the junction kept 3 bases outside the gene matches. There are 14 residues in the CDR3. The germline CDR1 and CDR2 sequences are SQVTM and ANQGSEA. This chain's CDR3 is CSVEGGQGNYGYTF. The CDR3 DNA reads TGCAGCGTTGAGGGGGGACAGGGTAACTATGGCTACACCTTC. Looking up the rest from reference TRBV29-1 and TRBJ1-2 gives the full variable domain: SAVISQKPSRDICQRGTSLTIQCQVDSQVTMMFWYRQQPGQSLTLIATANQGSEATYESGFVIDKFPISRPNLTFSTLTVSNMSPEDSSIYLCSVEGGQGNYGYTFGSGTRLTVV.

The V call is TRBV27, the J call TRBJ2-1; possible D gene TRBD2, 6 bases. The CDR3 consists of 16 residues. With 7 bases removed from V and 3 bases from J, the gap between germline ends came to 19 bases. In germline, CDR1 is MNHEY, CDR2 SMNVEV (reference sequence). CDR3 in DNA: TGTGCCAGCATCCAATTCGGCGGGGCCTTCTACAATGAGCAGTTCTTC. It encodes CASIQFGGAFYNEQFF.

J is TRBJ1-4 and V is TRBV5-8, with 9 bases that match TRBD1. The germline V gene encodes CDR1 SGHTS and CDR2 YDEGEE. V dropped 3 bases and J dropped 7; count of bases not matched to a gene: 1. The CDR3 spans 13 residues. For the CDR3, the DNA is TGTGCCAGCAGCTCGACAGGGGGTGAAAAACTGTTTTTT. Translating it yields CASSSTGGEKLFF.

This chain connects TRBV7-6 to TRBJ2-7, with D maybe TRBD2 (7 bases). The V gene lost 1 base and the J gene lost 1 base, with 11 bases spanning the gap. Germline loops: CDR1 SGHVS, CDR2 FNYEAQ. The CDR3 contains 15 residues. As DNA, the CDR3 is TGTGCCAGCAGCTTAGGCGGGGGCGGATCCTACGAGCAGTACTTC. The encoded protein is CASSLGGGGSYEQYF.

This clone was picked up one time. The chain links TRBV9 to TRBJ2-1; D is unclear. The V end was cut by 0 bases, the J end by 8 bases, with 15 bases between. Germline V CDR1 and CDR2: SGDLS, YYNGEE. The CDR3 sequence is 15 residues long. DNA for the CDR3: TGTGCCAGCAGCGTAGAGTCCACGAGTTGGGATGAGCAGTTCTTC. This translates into CASSVESTSWDEQFF. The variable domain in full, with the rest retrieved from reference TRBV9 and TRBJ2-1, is DSGVTQTPKHLITATGQRVTLRCSPRSGDLSVYWYQQSLDQGLQFLIQYYNGEERAKGNILERFSAQQFPDLHSELNLSSLELGDSALYFCASSVESTSWDEQFFGPGTRLTVL.

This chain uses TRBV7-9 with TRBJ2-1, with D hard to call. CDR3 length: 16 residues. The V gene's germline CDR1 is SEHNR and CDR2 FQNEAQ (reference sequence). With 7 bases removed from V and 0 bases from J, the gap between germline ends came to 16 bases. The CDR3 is CASTEGGVSSYNEQFF. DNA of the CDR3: TGTGCCAGCACCGAAGGTGGGGTCAGCTCCTACAATGAGCAGTTCTTC.

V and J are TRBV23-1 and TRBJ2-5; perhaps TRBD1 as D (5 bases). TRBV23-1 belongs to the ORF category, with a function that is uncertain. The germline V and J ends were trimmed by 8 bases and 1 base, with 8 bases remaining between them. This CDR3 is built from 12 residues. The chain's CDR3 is CASWGGQETQYF. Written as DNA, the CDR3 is TGCGCCAGCTGGGGCGGCCAAGAGACCCAGTACTTC.

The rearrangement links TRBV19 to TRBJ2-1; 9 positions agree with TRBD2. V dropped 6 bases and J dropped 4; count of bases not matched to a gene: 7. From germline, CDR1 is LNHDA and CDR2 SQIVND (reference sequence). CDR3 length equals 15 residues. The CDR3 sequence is CASRSGRRGYNEQFF. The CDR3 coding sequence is TGTGCCAGTAGGAGCGGGAGGAGGGGGTACAATGAGCAGTTCTTC.

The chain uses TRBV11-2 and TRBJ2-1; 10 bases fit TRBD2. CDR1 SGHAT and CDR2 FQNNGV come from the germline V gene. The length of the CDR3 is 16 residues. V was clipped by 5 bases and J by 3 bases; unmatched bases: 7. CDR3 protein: CASSQEGLASYNEQFF. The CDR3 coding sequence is TGTGCCAGCAGCCAGGAGGGACTAGCGAGCTACAATGAGCAGTTCTTC.

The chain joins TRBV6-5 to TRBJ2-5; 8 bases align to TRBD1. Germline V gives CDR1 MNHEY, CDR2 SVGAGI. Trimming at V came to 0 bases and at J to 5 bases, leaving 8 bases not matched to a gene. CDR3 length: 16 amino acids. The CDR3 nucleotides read TGTGCCAGCAGTTACTCTCGACAGGGGATGTGGGAGACCCAGTACTTC. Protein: CASSYSRQGMWETQYF.